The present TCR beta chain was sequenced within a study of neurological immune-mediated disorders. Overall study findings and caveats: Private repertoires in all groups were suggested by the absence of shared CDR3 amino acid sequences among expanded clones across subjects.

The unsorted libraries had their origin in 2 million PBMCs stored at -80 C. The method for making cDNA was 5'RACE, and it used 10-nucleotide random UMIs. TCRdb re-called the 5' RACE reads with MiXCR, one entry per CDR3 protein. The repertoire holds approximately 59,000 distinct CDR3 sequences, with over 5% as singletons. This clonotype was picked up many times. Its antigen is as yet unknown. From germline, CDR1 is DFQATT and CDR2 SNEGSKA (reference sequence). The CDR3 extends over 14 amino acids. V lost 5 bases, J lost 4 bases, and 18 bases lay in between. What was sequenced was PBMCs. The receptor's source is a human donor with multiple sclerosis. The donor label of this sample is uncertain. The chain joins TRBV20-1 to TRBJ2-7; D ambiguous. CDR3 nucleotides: TGCAGTGCTGCCCCCCCCGCTCTTGAGTACGAGCAGTACTTC. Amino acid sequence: CSAAPPALEYEQYF.